The subject of this entry is one T cell receptor (beta chain). The antigen remains unidentified. The time point denotes: healthy volunteer bleed at 6 weeks. The total RNA was obtained from whole blood that was not fractionated. Unique molecular identifiers were linked by the library to individual cDNA molecules. In the authors' methods: Between about 20,000 and 750,000 TCRs appeared in each sample, and the median stood at roughly 100,000. TCRdb reanalysed the RACE reads using MiXCR and keeps one entry per CDR3 protein. It is TCRdb's table, rather than the study itself, that gives the V and J calls and clone size. The sample lists some 65,000 distinct CDR3 sequences, about 6% seen once, with 3.4% in the top ten. The source of the sample is a study of human T cells and chemical hapten exposure. Study context: Per-sample TCR yield variation was attributed mainly to small pooled library volume differences.

Study outcomes and limitations: DPC sensitization left the count of TCRs above 1 in 1000 unchanged.

Trimming stripped 0 bases from V and 6 bases from J, with 14 bases between. Germline loops: CDR1 ENHRY, CDR2 SYGVKD. CDR3 length: 16 residues. This TCR came from a female donor in good health. Some clones in this sample may be carry-over from other donors' samples. The chain recombines TRBV10-3 with TRBJ1-4; TRBD1 is a possible D gene (6 bases). The sample consisted of whole blood. The CDR3 DNA sequence: TGTGCCATCAGTGAGTCGCCCGGGGGCGCGGATGAAAAACTGTTTTTT. It specifies CAISESPGGADEKLFF.